What follows are 14 T cell receptor beta chains derived from one specimen sequenced in a study of technical replicates of blood from several donors. Data came from immunoSEQ multiplex PCR; TCRdb stores just in-frame clones and leaves some out. The sample includes around 68,000 clones, 95% to 97% of them seen just once. The specimen was T cells isolated from PBMCs. Receptor source: a human donor in good health.

The CDR3 sequence: CASSLTTSYEQYF. The CDR3 nucleotides read TGTGCCAGCAGCCTTACAACCTCCTACGAGCAGTACTTC. V gene TRBV5-4 combines with J gene TRBJ2-7; no clear D. CDR1 is SGHNT and CDR2 is YYREEE in the germline V gene (reference sequence). V was trimmed by 4 bases and J by 0 bases, leaving 8 bases between them. CDR3 length: 13 residues.

This chain connects TRBV6-5 to TRBJ1-4; 11 nucleotides align to TRBD1. Germline trimming cut 7 bases from V and 4 bases from J; bases unmatched to any gene: 2. The CDR3 covers 14 residues. Germline V gene data show CDR1 as MNHEY and CDR2 as SVGAGI. The CDR3 region is CASTGTGGNEKLFF. As DNA, the CDR3 is TGTGCCAGCACAGGGACAGGGGGTAATGAAAAACTGTTTTTT.

This chain uses TRBV25-1 with TRBJ1-4, with 9 nucleotides matching TRBD1. The V segment lost 2 bases and the J segment 8 bases; nucleotides outside the gene matches: 9. The CDR3 runs 16 residues. Germline loops: CDR1 MGHDK, CDR2 SYGVNS. CDR3 sequence (DNA): TGTGCCAGCAGTGAAAAACAGGGGGCGGTTAAGGAAAAACTGTTTTTT. Amino acid sequence: CASSEKQGAVKEKLFF.

The gene calls are TRBV28 and TRBJ1-1; no reliable D call. The CDR3 is 14 residues long. With 3 bases removed from V and 8 bases from J, the gap between germline ends came to 16 bases. Germline V gives CDR1 MDHEN, CDR2 SYDVKM. This CDR3 is CASSFPQREPEAFF. The CDR3 DNA reads TGTGCCAGCAGTTTCCCCCAACGGGAGCCCGAAGCTTTCTTT.

The CDR3 nucleotides are TGTGCCAGCAGCCAAGTGGGCACAGGGGCAGATACGCAGTATTTT. Translated, it gives CASSQVGTGADTQYF. This chain uses TRBV14 with TRBJ2-3, with TRBD1 identical over 7 bases. Per germline, CDR1 SGHDN and CDR2 FVKESK. Losses at the gene ends were 1 base for V and 4 bases for J; bases not matched to a gene: 5. The CDR3 contains 15 residues.

The chain combines TRBV15 with TRBJ2-7; D may be TRBD1 (6 bases). The CDR3 contains 14 residues. Trimming cost V 0 bases and J 2 bases, with 8 bases left between them. Germline V gene data show CDR1 as LNHNV and CDR2 as YYDKDF (reference sequence). The chain's CDR3 is CATSRDKGAYEQYF. The CDR3 coding sequence is TGTGCCACCAGCAGAGATAAGGGGGCCTACGAGCAGTACTTC. Drawing the rest from reference TRBV15 and TRBJ2-7, the complete variable domain is DAMVIQNPRYQVTQFGKPVTLSCSQTLNHNVMYWYQQKSSQAPKLLFHYYDKDFNNEADTPDNFQSRRPNTSFCFLDIRSPGLGDTAMYLCATSRDKGAYEQYFGPGTRLTVT.

The chain is built from TRBV5-6 and TRBJ2-7; D gene unclear. V shed 4 bases and J shed 3 bases, with 5 bases lying between them. The CDR3 is 11 residues long. The V gene's germline CDR1 is SGHDT and CDR2 YYEEEE. The CDR3 DNA reads TGTGCCAGCAGCCGAGGCTACGAGCAGTACTTC. Translated: CASSRGYEQYF.

V is TRBV6-6 and J is TRBJ2-5; 11 positions match TRBD1. CDR1 is MNHNY and CDR2 is SVGAGI in the germline V gene (reference sequence). The CDR3 is 15 amino acids. J lost 4 bases, V lost 5 bases, and 6 bases had no gene match. The CDR3 sequence: CASSPWGQGGETQYF. The CDR3, as DNA: TGTGCCAGCAGTCCCTGGGGACAGGGGGGAGAGACCCAGTACTTC.

V gene TRBV10-3 combines with J gene TRBJ1-5; 9 nucleotides match TRBD1. J gave up 5 bases and V 0 bases, and 2 bases lay outside the gene matches. The germline V gene has CDR1 ENHRY and CDR2 SYGVKD. This CDR3 has 15 residues. Here the CDR3 DNA reads TGTGCCATCAGTGAGTCCCGGGACAGGGATCAGCCCCAGCATTTT. The encoded protein is CAISESRDRDQPQHF.

The CDR3 nucleotides are TGTGCCAGCAGTGAAAGGGCCGGGAGGTCCTACGAGCAGTACTTC. Protein: CASSERAGRSYEQYF. The chain carries TRBV6-1 and TRBJ2-7; 7 bases align to TRBD2. The germline V gene encodes CDR1 MNHNS and CDR2 SASEGT. The CDR3 has 15 residues. Losses at the gene ends were 2 bases for V and 1 base for J; bases not matched to a gene: 5.

This chain connects TRBV27 to TRBJ2-1, with D possibly being TRBD2 (6 bases). V was shortened by 5 bases and J by 10 bases, with 21 bases between the two germline ends. Germline loops: CDR1 MNHEY, CDR2 SMNVEV (reference sequence). The CDR3 extends over 15 amino acids. The CDR3 is CASSETSHGIEEQFF. Here the CDR3 DNA reads TGTGCCAGCAGTGAGACTAGTCACGGAATCGAGGAGCAGTTCTTC.

J is TRBJ2-2 and V is TRBV10-3; D is perhaps TRBD1 (6 bases). Germline loops: CDR1 ENHRY, CDR2 SYGVKD. V lost 9 bases, J lost 6 bases, and 14 bases lay in between. There are 13 residues in the CDR3. The CDR3, as DNA: TGTGCCATACAGGGTCTAGGGTCCGGGGAGCTGTTTTTT. This translates into CAIQGLGSGELFF.

Here the CDR3 reads CASSLDRANYGYTF. The CDR3 region has the DNA TGTGCCAGCAGCTTAGACAGAGCTAACTATGGCTACACCTTC. The J gene is TRBJ1-2, the V gene TRBV7-9; D gene uncertain. Germline assignment: CDR1 SEHNR and CDR2 FQNEAQ (reference sequence). This CDR3 spans 14 amino acids. Trimming shortened V by 1 base and J by 0 bases, and 6 bases separated the two germline ends.

This chain joins TRBV5-1 and TRBJ2-7, with TRBD2 as a possible D gene (6 bases). Germline values: CDR1 SGHRS, CDR2 YFSETQ. The CDR3 sequence is 14 residues long. Trimming left V 2 bases short and J 5 bases short, with 14 bases between. In DNA form, the CDR3 reads TGCGCCAGCAGCTTAGCCGGGGGTGGCGACGAGCAGTACTTC. As protein: CASSLAGGGDEQYF.